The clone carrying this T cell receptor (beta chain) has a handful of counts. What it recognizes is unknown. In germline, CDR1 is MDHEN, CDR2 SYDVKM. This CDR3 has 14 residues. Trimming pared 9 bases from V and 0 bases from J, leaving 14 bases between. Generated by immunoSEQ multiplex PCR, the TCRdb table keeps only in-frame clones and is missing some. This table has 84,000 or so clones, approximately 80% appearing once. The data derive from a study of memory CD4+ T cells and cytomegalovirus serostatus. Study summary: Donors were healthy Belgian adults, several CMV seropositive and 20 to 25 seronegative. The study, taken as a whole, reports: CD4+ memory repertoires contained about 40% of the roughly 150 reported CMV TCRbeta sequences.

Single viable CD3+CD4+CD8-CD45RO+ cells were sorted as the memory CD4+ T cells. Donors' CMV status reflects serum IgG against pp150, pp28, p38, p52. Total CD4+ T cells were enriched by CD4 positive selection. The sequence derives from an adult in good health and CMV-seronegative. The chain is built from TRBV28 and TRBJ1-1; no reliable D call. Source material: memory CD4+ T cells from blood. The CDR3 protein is CASRAAVMNTEAFF. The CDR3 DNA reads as TGTGCCAGTCGGGCAGCGGTCATGAACACTGAAGCTTTCTTT.